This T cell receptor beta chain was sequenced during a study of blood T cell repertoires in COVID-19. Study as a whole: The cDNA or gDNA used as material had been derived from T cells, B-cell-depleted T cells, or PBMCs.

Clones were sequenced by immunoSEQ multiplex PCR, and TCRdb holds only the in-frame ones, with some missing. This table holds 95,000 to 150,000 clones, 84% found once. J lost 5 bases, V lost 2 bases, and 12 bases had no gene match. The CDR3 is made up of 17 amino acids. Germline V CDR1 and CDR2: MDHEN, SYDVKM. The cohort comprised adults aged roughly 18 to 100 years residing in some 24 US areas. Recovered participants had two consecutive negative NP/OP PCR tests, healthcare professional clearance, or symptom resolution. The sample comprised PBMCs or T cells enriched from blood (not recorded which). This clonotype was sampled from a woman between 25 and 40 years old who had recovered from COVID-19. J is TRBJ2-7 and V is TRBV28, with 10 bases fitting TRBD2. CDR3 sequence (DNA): TGTGCCAGCAGTTTACAAGCGGGAGGGCCCGTGAACCACGAGCAGTACTTC. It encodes CASSLQAGGPVNHEQYF. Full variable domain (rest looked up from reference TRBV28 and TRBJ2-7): DVKVTQSSRYLVKRTGEKVFLECVQDMDHENMFWYRQDPGLGLRLIYFSYDVKMKEKGDIPEGYSVSREKKERFSLILESASTNQTSMYLCASSLQAGGPVNHEQYFGPGTRLTVT.